This T cell receptor (beta chain) was profiled in a study of T cell repertoires in cytomegalovirus infection. The wider study: Both a matching HLA type and CMV infection were indicated by public TCR beta signatures. Points from the study as a whole: Cumulative public TCR beta family frequency identified carriers of CMV plus the relevant HLA. HLA-C-restricted CMV clonotypes gave the most frequent clonotype in two of eight donors.

TCRdb called the reads again in MiXCR, with one record for every CDR3 protein. The sample contains around 740,000 distinct CDR3 sequences, 35% of which appear only once. In this sample, this clonotype turned up a few times. Its antigen is still unknown. The germline gene is not matched at one end of the junction; a read error may be the cause. Germline CDR1 reads SSHAT; CDR2 reads FNYEAQ (reference sequence). The CDR3 sequence is 15 residues long. The sequencing input was PBMCs. J is TRBJ2-1 and V is TRBV7-7; 11 positions agree with TRBD1. The receptor was derived from a human donor in good health (CMV status not recorded). Some clones in this sample may be carry-over from other donors' samples. This chain's CDR3 is CASSLDRGQGNEQFF. The CDR3, as DNA: TGTGCTAGCAGCTTGGACAGGGGGCAGGGAAATGAGCAGTTCTTC. The full variable domain, with the rest looked up from reference TRBV7-7 and TRBJ2-1, is GAGVSQSPRYKVTKRGQDVTLRCDPISSHATLYWYQQALGQGPEFLTYFNYEAQPDKSGLPSDRFSAERPEGSISTLTIQRTEQRDSAMYRCASSLDRGQGNEQFFGPGTRLTVL.